This TCR beta chain appears in the sequencing data of a study of human T cells and chemical hapten exposure. TCRdb reanalysed the RACE reads using MiXCR and keeps one entry per CDR3 protein. Here the sample spans 150,000 to 200,000 distinct CDR3 sequences, around 13% being singletons. Indicated time point: patch test 1, 2 weeks after DPC sensitization. Treatment here: therapeutic diphenylcyclopropenone sensitization with weekly scalp DPC. There are many counts of this clonotype. The TCR was taken from a woman aged 25-40 years with alopecia areata. Some clones in this sample may be carry-over from other donors' samples. The sequences come from whole blood, collected in connection with sensitization to the hapten diphenylcyclopropenone (DPC).

DNA for the CDR3: TGTGCCAGCAGTTATCGGACAGTTATGACGGTGGTGGATGAGCAGTTCTTC. It encodes CASSYRTVMTVVDEQFF. This sequence joins TRBV6-2 or TRBV6-3 and TRBJ2-1, with a possible D match to TRBD1 (6 bases). This CDR3 is 17 amino acids long. The V end lost 3 bases, the J end lost 8 bases, and 23 bases lay between the germline ends. Per the germline V gene, CDR1 is MNHEY and CDR2 is SVGEGT.